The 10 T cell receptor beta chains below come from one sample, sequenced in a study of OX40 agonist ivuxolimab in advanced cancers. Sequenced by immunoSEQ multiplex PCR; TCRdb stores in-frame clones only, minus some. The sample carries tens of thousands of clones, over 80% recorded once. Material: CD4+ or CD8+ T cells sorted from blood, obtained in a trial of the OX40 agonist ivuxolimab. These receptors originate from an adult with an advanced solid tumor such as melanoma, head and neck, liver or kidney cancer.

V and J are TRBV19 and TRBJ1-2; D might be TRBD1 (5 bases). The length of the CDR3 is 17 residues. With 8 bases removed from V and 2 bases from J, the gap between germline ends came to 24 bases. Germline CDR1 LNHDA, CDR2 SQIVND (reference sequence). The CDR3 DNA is TGTGCCAGTTTTAGCATACGGGGGGACGGCGAGAACTATGGCTACACCTTC. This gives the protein CASFSIRGDGENYGYTF.

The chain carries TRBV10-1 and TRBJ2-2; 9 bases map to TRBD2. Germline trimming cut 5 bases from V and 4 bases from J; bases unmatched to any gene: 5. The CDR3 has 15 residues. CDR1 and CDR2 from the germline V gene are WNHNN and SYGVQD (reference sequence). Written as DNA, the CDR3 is TGCGCCAGCAGTAAAAGACTAGCGGCCACCGGGGAGCTGTTTTTT. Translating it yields CASSKRLAATGELFF.

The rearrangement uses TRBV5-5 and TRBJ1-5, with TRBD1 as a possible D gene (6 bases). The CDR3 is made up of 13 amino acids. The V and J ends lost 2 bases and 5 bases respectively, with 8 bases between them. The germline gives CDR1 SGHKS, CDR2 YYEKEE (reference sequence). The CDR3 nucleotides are TGTGCCAGCAGCTTTTCAGGGGATCAGCCCCAGCATTTT. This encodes CASSFSGDQPQHF.

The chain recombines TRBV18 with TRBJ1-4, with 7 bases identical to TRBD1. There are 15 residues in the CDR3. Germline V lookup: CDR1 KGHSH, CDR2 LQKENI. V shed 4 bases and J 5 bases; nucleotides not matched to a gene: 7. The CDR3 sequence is CASSLRRGQNEKLFF. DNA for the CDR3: TGTGCCAGCTCACTTAGGCGGGGACAGAATGAAAAACTGTTTTTT.

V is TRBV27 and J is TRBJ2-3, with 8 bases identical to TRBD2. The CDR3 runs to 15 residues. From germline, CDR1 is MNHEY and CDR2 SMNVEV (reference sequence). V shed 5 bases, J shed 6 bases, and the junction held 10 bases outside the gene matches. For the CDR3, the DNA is TGTGCCAGCAGTCGCCGGACTAGCAATTTTGATACGCAGTATTTT. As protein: CASSRRTSNFDTQYF.

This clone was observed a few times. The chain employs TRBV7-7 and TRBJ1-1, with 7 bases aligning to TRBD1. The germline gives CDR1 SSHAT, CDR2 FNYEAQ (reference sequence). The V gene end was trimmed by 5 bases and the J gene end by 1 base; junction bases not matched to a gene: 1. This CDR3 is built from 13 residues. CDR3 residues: CASSRDRNTEAFF. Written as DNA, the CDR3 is TGTGCCAGCAGCCGGGACAGGAACACTGAAGCTTTCTTT. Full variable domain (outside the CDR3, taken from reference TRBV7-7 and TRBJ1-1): GAGVSQSPRYKVTKRGQDVTLRCDPISSHATLYWYQQALGQGPEFLTYFNYEAQPDKSGLPSDRFSAERPEGSISTLTIQRTEQRDSAMYRCASSRDRNTEAFFGQGTRLTVV.

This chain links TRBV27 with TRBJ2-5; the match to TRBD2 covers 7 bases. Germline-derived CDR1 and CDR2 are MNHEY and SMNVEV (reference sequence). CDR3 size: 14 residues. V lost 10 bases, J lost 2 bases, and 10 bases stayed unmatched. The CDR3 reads CATKRGWDQETQYF. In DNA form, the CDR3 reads TGTGCCACCAAGCGGGGATGGGATCAAGAGACCCAGTACTTC.

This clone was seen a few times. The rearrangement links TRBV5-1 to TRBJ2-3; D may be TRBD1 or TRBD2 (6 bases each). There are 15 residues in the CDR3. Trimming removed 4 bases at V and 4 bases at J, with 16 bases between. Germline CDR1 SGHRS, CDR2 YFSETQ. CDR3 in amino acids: CASSPGHPGADTQYF. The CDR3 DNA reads TGCGCCAGCAGCCCGGGACACCCGGGAGCAGATACGCAGTATTTT.

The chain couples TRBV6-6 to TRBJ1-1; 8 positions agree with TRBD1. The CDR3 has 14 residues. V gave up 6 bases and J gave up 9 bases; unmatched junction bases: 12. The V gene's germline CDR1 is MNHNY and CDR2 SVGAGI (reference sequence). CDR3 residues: CASSDMTGDVKAFF. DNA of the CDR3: TGTGCCAGCAGCGATATGACAGGGGATGTTAAAGCTTTCTTT.

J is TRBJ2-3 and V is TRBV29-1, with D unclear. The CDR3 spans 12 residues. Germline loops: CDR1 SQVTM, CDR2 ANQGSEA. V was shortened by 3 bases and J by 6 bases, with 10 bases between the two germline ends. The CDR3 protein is CSVDVVPDTQYF. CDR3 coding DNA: TGCAGCGTTGACGTTGTTCCCGATACGCAGTATTTT.